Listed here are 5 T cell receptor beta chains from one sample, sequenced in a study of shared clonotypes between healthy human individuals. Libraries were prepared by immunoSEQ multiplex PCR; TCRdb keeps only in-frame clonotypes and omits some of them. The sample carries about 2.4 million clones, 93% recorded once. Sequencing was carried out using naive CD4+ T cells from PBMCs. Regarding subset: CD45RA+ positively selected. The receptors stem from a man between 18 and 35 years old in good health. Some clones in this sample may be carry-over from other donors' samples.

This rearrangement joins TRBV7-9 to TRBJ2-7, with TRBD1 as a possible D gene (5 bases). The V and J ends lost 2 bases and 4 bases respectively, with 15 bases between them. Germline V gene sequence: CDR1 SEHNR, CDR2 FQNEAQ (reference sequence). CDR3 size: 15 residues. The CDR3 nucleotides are TGTGCCAGCAGCTTAATAGCCTTAGGGGCGTACGAGCAGTACTTC. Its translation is CASSLIALGAYEQYF. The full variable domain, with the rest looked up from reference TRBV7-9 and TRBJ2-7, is DTGVSQNPRHKITKRGQNVTFRCDPISEHNRLYWYRQTLGQGPEFLTYFQNEAQLEKSRLLSDRFSAERPKGSFSTLEIQRTEQGDSAMYLCASSLIALGAYEQYFGPGTRLTVT.

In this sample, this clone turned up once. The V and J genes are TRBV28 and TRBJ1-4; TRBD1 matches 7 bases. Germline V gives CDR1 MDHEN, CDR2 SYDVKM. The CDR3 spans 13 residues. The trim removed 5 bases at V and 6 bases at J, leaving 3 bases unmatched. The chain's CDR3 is CASSAGTDEKLFF. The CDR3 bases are TGTGCCAGCAGTGCCGGGACAGATGAAAAACTGTTTTTT.

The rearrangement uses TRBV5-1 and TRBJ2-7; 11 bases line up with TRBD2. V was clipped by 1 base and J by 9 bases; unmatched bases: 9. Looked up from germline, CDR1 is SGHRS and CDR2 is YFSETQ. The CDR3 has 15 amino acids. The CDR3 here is CASSLSTSGVLWQYF. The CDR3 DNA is TGCGCCAGCAGCTTGTCGACTAGCGGGGTCCTATGGCAGTACTTC. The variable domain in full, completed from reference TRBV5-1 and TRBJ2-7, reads KAGVTQTPRYLIKTRGQQVTLSCSPISGHRSVSWYQQTPGQGLQFLFEYFSETQRNKGNFPGRFSGRQFSNSRSEMNVSTLELGDSALYLCASSLSTSGVLWQYFGPGTRLTVT.

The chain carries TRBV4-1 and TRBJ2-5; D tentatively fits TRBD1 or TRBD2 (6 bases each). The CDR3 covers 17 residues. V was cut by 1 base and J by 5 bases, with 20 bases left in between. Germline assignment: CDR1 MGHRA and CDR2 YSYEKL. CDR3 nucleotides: TGCGCCAGCAGCCAAGGTCTCACATGGGGGGCGGGGGAGACCCAGTACTTC. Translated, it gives CASSQGLTWGAGETQYF.

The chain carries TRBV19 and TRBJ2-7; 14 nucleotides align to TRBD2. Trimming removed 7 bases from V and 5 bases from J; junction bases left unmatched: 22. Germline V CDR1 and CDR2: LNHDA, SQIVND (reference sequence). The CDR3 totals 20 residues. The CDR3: CASTTRAPGLAGDGANEQYF. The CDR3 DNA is TGTGCCAGTACCACCAGAGCTCCGGGACTAGCGGGAGACGGGGCTAACGAGCAGTACTTC.